Presented here are 6 T cell receptor beta chains from one specimen sequenced in a study of T cells in Graves' hyperthyroidism and ophthalmopathy. Authors of the study amplified TCR beta CDR3 regions from RNA transcripts. Researchers ran a first-round RT-PCR on the TCR CDR3 using the HTBI primer set. TCRdb used MiXCR to reprocess the multiplex PCR reads, holding one entry per CDR3 protein. Among about 740,000 distinct CDR3 sequences listed, about 14% were seen once. The specimen sequenced was blood. The receptors come from a woman aged 18-30 years with Graves' hyperthyroidism.

This clonotype was seen at least ten times. The chain couples TRBV13 to TRBJ1-1; the D gene is possibly TRBD1 (6 bases). Germline V gene data show CDR1 as PRHDT and CDR2 as FYEKMQ (reference sequence). Trimming took 3 bases from V and 0 from J, leaving 11 bases between them. The CDR3 totals 15 residues. The CDR3 DNA sequence: TGTGCCAGCAGCTTGAGACAGGACGTGAACACTGAAGCTTTCTTT. Its translation is CASSLRQDVNTEAFF.

The rearrangement joins TRBV5-1 to TRBJ2-5; a weak D match, TRBD2 (6 bases). From germline, CDR1 is SGHRS and CDR2 YFSETQ. V was clipped by 4 bases and J by 2 bases, with 15 bases between them. This CDR3 has 15 amino acids. The CDR3 sequence is CASSRVGGLQETQYF. The CDR3 DNA is TGCGCCAGCAGCCGCGTCGGAGGGTTACAAGAGACCCAGTACTTC.

Many counts were recorded for this clonotype. The chain uses TRBV7-2 and TRBJ1-2, with 7 positions matching TRBD1. CDR1 is SGHTA and CDR2 is FQGNSA in the germline V gene. V was pared by 3 bases and J by 4 bases, with 5 bases of the junction left unmatched. This CDR3 is 14 amino acids long. The CDR3 DNA reads TGTGCCAGCAGCTTGACAGGGTTTAGCTATGGCTACACCTTC. It specifies CASSLTGFSYGYTF.

This clonotype was detected a few times. CDR3 nucleotide sequence: TGCACCGGATCGGGAAACATGAACACTGAAGCTTTCTTT. Residues: CTGSGNMNTEAFF. This rearrangement joins TRBV29-1 to TRBJ1-1, with no clear D. The CDR3 has 13 residues. Germline CDR1 and CDR2: SQVTM and ANQGSEA.

This clonotype has just a few counts. The chain has TRBV18 and TRBJ2-2; unclear D gene. Per the germline V gene, CDR1 is KGHSH and CDR2 is LQKENI. Trimming removed 5 bases at V and 0 bases at J, with 7 bases between. The CDR3 covers 14 residues. The CDR3: CASSKGSNTGELFF. CDR3 nucleotide sequence: TGTGCCAGCTCAAAGGGTTCGAACACCGGGGAGCTGTTTTTT.

This clonotype was recorded at least ten times. The gene calls are TRBV7-9 and TRBJ2-5; 7 bases map to TRBD1. The CDR3 totals 16 residues. Germline V CDR1 and CDR2: SEHNR, FQNEAQ (reference sequence). V dropped 1 base and J dropped 0; count of bases not matched to a gene: 5. CDR3 DNA sequence: TGTGCCAGCAGCTTAGATCACAGGGGTTACCAAGAGACCCAGTACTTC. This gives the protein CASSLDHRGYQETQYF.